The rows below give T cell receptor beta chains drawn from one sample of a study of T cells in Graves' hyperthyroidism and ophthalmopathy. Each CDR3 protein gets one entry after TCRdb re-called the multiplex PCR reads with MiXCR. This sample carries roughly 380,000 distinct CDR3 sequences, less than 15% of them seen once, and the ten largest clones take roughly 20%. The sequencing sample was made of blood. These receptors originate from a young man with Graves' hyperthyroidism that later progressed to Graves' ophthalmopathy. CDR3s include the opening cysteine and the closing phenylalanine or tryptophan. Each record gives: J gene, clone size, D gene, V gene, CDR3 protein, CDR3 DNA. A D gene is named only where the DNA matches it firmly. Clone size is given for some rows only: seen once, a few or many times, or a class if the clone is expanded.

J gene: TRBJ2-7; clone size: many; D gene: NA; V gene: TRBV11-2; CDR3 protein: CASSQNGGPPSEQYF; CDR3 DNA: TGTGCCAGCAGCCAGAACGGGGGGCCCCCGTCAGAGCAGTACTTC
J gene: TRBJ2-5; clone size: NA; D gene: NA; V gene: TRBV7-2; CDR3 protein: CASSYGRSYQETQYF; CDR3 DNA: TGTGCCAGCAGCTACGGCAGGTCGTACCAAGAGACCCAGTACTTC
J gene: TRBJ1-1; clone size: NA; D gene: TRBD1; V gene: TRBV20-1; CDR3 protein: CSAVPTLGTAGRAFF; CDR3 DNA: TGCAGTGCCGTCCCGACGTTGGGGACAGCCGGGCGAGCTTTCTTT
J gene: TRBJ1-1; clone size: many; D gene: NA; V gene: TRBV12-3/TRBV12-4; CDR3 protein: CASGTKAGNTEAFF; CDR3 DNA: TGTGCCAGCGGAACCAAGGCCGGGAACACTGAAGCTTTCTTT
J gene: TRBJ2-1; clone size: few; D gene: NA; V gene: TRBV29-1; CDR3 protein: CSVEAVTRSSYNEQFF; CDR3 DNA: TGCAGCGTTGAAGCAGTTACTAGGTCCTCCTACAATGAGCAGTTCTTC
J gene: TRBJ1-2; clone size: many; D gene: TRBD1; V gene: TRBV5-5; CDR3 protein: CASTIWQGGDGYTF; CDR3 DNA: TGTGCCAGCACCATTTGGCAGGGGGGTGATGGCTACACCTTC
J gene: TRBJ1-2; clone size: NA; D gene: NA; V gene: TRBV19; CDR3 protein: CASSMDRLVYGYTF; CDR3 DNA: TGTGCCAGTAGTATGGACAGACTCGTTTATGGCTACACCTTC
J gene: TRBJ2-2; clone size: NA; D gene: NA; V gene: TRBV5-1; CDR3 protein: CASSFRTQGPGANTGELFF; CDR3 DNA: TGCGCCAGCAGCTTTAGAACGCAGGGGCCCGGAGCGAACACCGGGGAGCTGTTTTTT
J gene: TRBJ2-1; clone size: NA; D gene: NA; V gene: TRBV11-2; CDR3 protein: CASSSIDDTSYNEQFF; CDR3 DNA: TGTGCCAGCAGCTCCATAGATGACACGTCCTACAATGAGCAGTTCTTC
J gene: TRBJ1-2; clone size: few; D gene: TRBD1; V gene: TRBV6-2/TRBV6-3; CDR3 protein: CASSLQGQGYTF; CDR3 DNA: TGTGCCAGCAGTTTACAGGGGCAAGGCTACACCTTC
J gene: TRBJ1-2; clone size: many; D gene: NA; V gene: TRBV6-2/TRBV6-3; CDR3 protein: CASSYYYGYTF; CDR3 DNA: TGTGCCAGCAGTTACTACTATGGCTACACCTTC
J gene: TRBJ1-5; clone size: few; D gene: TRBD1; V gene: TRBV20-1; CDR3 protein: CSATRTGGMNQPQHF; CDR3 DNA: TGCAGTGCTACCAGGACAGGGGGCATGAATCAGCCCCAGCATTTT
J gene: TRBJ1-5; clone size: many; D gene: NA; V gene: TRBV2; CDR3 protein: CASSEQGRSNQPQHF; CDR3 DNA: TGTGCCAGCAGTGAACAGGGTCGCAGCAATCAGCCCCAGCATTTT
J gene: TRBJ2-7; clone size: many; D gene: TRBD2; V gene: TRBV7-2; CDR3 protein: CASRSTSGLSYEQYF; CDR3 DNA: TGTGCCAGCAGATCGACTAGCGGGCTCTCCTACGAGCAGTACTTC
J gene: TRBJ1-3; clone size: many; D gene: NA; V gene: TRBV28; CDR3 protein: CASTQQGEHGNTIYF; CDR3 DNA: TGTGCCAGCACCCAGCAGGGAGAACATGGAAACACCATATATTTT
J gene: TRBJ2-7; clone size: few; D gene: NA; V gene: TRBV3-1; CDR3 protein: CASSHRVPYEQYF; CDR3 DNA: TGTGCCAGCAGCCACAGGGTTCCCTACGAGCAGTACTTC
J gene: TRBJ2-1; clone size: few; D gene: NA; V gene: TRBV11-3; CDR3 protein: CASSFRQDPLVPQFF; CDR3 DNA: TGTGCCAGCAGCTTCCGACAGGATCCCCTAGTTCCGCAGTTCTTC
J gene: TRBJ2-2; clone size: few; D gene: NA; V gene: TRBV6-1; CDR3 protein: CASSTQGSGELFF; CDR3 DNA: TGTGCCAGCAGTACCCAGGGATCCGGGGAGCTGTTTTTT
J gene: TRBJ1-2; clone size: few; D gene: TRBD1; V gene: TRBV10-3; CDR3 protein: CAISVNPDRIAYGYTF; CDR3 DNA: TGTGCCATCAGTGTTAACCCGGACAGGATCGCCTATGGCTACACCTTC
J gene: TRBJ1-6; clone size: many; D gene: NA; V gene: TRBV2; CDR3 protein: CASSDTAYNSPLHF; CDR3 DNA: TGTGCCAGCAGTGATACGGCCTATAATTCACCCCTCCACTTT
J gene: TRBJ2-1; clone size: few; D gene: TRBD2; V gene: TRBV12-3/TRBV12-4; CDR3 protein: CASSFGGGGRNEQFF; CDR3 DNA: TGTGCCAGCAGTTTTGGCGGGGGGGGGCGTAATGAGCAGTTCTTC
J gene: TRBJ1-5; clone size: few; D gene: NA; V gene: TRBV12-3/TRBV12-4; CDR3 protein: CASRTGTGSNQPQHF; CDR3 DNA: TGTGCCAGCAGAACCGGGACGGGAAGCAATCAGCCCCAGCATTTT
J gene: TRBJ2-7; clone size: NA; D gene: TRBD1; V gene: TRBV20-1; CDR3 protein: CSARDLWTGRYEQYF; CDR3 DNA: TGCAGTGCTAGAGATCTATGGACAGGGAGGTACGAGCAGTACTTC
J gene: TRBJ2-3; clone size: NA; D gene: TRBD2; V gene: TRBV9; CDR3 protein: CASSVQSGGAVITQYF; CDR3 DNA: TGTGCCAGCAGCGTCCAAAGCGGGGGGGCCGTTATTACGCAGTATTTT
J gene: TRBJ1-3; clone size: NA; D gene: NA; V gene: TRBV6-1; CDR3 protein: CASSLTRGVSGNTIYF; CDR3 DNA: TGTGCCAGCAGCCTCACTCGTGGGGTCTCTGGAAACACCATATATTTT
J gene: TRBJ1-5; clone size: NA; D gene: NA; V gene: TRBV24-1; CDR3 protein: CATSGLAGRAPQHF; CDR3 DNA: TGTGCCACCAGTGGGTTGGCAGGGCGCGCTCCCCAGCATTTT
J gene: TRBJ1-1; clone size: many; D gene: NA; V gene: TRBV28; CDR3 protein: CASSLTSGQVEAFF; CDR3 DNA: TGTGCCAGCAGTTTGACTTCTGGACAAGTTGAAGCTTTCTTT
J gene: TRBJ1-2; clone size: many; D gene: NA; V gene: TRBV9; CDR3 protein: CASSVAMDVYGYTF; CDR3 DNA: TGTGCCAGCAGCGTAGCCATGGACGTTTATGGCTACACCTTC
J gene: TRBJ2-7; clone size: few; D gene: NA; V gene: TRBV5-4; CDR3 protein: CASSLDYRSYEQYF; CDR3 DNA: TGTGCCAGCAGCTTGGACTATAGGAGTTACGAGCAGTACTTC
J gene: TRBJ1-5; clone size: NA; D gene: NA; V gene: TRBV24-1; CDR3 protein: CATSWADNQPQHF; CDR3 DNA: TGTGCCACCAGTTGGGCAGATAATCAGCCCCAGCATTTT
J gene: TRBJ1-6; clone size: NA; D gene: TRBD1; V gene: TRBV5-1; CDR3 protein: CAQLPRQGAWNSPLHF; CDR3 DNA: TGCGCCCAGCTCCCAAGACAGGGGGCCTGGAATTCACCCCTCCACTTT
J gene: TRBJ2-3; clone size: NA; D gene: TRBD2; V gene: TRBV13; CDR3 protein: CASSTTSGGQSHTDTQYF; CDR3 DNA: TGTGCCAGCAGCACGACTAGCGGGGGGCAATCGCACACAGATACGCAGTATTTT
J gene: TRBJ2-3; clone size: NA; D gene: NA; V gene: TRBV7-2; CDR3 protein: CAIPVDGSSTDTQYF; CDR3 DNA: TGTGCCATCCCTGTGGATGGGAGTAGCACAGATACGCAGTATTTT
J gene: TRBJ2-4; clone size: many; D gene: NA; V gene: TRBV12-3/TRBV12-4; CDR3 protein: CASSLSTKNIQYF; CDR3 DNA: TGTGCCAGCAGTTTATCGACCAAAAACATTCAGTACTTC
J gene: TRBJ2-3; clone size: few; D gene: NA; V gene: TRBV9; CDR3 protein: CASSGFRGSTDTQYF; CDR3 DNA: TGTGCCAGCAGCGGGTTTCGGGGTAGCACAGATACGCAGTATTTT
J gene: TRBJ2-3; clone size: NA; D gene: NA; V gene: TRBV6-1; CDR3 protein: CASRSPTASTDTQYF; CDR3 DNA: TGTGCCAGCAGGAGTCCGACAGCTAGCACAGATACGCAGTATTTT
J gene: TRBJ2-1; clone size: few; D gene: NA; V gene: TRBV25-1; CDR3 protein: CASTRRGGEAYNEQFF; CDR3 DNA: TGTGCCAGCACCAGAAGAGGAGGGGAGGCCTACAATGAGCAGTTCTTC
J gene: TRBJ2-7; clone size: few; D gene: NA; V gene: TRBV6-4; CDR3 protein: CASSSEEGYEQYF; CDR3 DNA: TGTGCCAGCAGCTCCGAGGAGGGCTACGAGCAGTACTTC
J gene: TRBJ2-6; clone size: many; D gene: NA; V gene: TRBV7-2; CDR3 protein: CASSQTSGANVLTF; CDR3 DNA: TGTGCCAGCAGCCAAACTTCTGGGGCCAACGTCCTGACTTTC
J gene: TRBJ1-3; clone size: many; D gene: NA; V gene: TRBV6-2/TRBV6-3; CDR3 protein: CASRTGSSGNTIYF; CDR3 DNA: TGTGCCAGCAGAACAGGGAGCTCTGGAAACACCATATATTTT
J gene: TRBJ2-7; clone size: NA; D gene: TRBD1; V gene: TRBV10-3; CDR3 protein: CAISPGTGSYEQYF; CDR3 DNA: TGTGCCATCAGCCCCGGGACAGGGTCCTACGAGCAGTACTTC
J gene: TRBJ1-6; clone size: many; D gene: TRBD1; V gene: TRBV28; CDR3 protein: CASSNLFPGQAYNSPLHF; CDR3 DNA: TGTGCCAGCAGCAACCTCTTTCCGGGACAGGCCTATAATTCACCCCTCCACTTT
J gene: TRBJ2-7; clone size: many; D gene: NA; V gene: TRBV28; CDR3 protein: CASRGQSSYEQYF; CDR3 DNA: TGTGCCAGCAGGGGACAATCTTCTTACGAGCAGTACTTC
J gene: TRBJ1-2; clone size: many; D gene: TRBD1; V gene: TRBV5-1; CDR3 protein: CASSWDDRGMEGYTF; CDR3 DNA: TGCGCCAGCAGCTGGGACGACAGGGGGATGGAGGGCTACACCTTC
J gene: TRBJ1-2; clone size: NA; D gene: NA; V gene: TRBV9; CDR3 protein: CASSAQNRIKYGYTF; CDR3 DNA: TGTGCCAGCAGCGCCCAGAACAGGATTAAATATGGCTACACCTTC
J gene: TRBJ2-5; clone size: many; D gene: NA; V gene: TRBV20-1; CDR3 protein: CSARDGGTSQETQYF; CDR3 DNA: TGCAGTGCTAGAGATGGTGGGACTTCCCAAGAGACCCAGTACTTC
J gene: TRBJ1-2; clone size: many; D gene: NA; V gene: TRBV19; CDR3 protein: CASSITPLTNYGYTF; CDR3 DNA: TGTGCCAGTAGTATTACCCCCTTGACGAACTATGGCTACACCTTC
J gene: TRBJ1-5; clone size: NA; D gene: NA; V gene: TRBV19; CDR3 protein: CATDRFWGLQPQHF; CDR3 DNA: TGTGCCACCGACCGGTTTTGGGGCCTTCAGCCCCAGCATTTT
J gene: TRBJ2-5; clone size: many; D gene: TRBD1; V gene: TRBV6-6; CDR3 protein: CASSYLIAGTVEETQYF; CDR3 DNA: TGTGCCAGCAGTTACTTAATCGCCGGGACAGTAGAAGAGACCCAGTACTTC
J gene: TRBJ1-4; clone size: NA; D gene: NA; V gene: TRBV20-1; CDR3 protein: CSATTREGKLFF; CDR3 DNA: TGCAGTGCTACAACTCGGGAGGGAAAACTGTTTTTT
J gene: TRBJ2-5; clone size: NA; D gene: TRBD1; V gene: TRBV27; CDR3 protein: CASSLQGQGMETQYF; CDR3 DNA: TGTGCCAGCAGTTTACAAGGACAGGGGATGGAGACCCAGTACTTC
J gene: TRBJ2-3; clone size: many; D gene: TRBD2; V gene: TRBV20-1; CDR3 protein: CSASSGVADTQYF; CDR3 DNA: TGCAGTGCTTCTAGCGGGGTTGCAGATACGCAGTATTTT
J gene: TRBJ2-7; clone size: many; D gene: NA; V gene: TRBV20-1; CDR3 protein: CSASRDEQYF; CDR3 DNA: TGCAGTGCAAGTCGGGACGAGCAGTACTTC
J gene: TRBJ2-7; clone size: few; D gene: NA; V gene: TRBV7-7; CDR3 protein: CARDSSSYEQYF; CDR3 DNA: TGTGCCAGGGACAGTAGCTCCTACGAGCAGTACTTC
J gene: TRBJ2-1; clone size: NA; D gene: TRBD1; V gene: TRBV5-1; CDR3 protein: CASSSGQGNNEQFF; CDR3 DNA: TGCGCCAGCAGCTCGGGACAGGGCAACAATGAGCAGTTCTTC